Below are 8 T cell receptor beta chains sequenced from a single sample in a study of technical replicates of blood from a handful of donors. Measured with immunoSEQ multiplex PCR; TCRdb has only the in-frame clones, and not every one. This sample yields approximately 94,000 clones, of which roughly 95% are seen a single time; about 0.34% belongs to the top ten. The sample taken for sequencing was T cells isolated from PBMCs. The receptors come from a human donor in good health.

The chain uses TRBV9 and TRBJ2-5; 11 positions agree with TRBD2. With 5 bases clipped from V and 1 base from J, the junction kept 4 bases outside the gene matches. Germline CDR1 SGDLS, CDR2 YYNGEE. The CDR3 has 15 amino acids. The CDR3: CASSRTSGFQETQYF. The CDR3 DNA reads as TGTGCCAGCAGTAGGACTAGCGGGTTCCAAGAGACCCAGTACTTC.

This clone was seen only once. The J gene is TRBJ1-4, the V gene TRBV7-9; possible D gene TRBD1, 5 bases. The CDR3 sequence is 16 residues long. V lost 2 bases to trimming and J lost 4 bases, with 14 bases between them. Germline V lookup: CDR1 SEHNR, CDR2 FQNEAQ (reference sequence). The CDR3 region is CASSLSSAGHNEKLFF. The CDR3 nucleotides read TGTGCCAGCAGCTTATCTTCGGCAGGACATAATGAAAAACTGTTTTTT. Variable domain in full (rest from reference TRBV7-9 and TRBJ1-4): DTGVSQNPRHKITKRGQNVTFRCDPISEHNRLYWYRQTLGQGPEFLTYFQNEAQLEKSRLLSDRFSAERPKGSFSTLEIQRTEQGDSAMYLCASSLSSAGHNEKLFFGSGTQLSVL.

The V call is TRBV6-6, the J call TRBJ1-2, with 7 bases matching TRBD1. The CDR3 sequence is 14 residues long. CDR1 and CDR2 (germline): MNHNY, SVGAGI (reference sequence). V shed 2 bases, J shed 4 bases, and the junction held 4 bases outside the gene matches. CDR3 residues: CASSYQGQFYGYTF. In DNA, the CDR3 is TGTGCCAGCAGTTACCAGGGACAGTTCTATGGCTACACCTTC.

The chain is built from TRBV5-1 and TRBJ2-3; D is undetermined. The V gene's germline CDR1 is SGHRS and CDR2 YFSETQ. The CDR3 totals 15 residues. V was shortened by 0 bases and J by 2 bases, with 10 bases between the two germline ends. As DNA, the CDR3 is TGCGCCAGCAGCTTGGAGTGGGCTGACACAGATACGCAGTATTTT. Translated, it gives CASSLEWADTDTQYF.

The gene calls are TRBV7-7 and TRBJ1-2; D might be TRBD1 (6 bases). Trimming stripped 3 bases from V and 4 bases from J, with 24 bases between. Germline V lookup: CDR1 SSHAT, CDR2 FNYEAQ (reference sequence). The CDR3 is 18 amino acids. CDR3 residues: CASSLSPQKGGGSYGYTF. Here the CDR3 DNA reads TGTGCCAGCAGCTTGTCCCCTCAGAAGGGGGGGGGCAGCTATGGCTACACCTTC.

The V and J genes are TRBV4-2 and TRBJ2-1, with D possibly TRBD1 on 6 matching bases. Trimming took 0 bases from V and 4 from J, leaving 19 bases between them. Germline CDR1 is LGHNA and CDR2 is YNFKEQ. This CDR3 has 18 amino acids. CDR3 loop: CASSQEIGRTAPYNEQFF. The CDR3 DNA sequence: TGTGCCAGCAGCCAAGAAATAGGTCGGACAGCTCCTTACAATGAGCAGTTCTTC.

The chain joins TRBV7-3 to TRBJ2-5; TRBD2 agrees at 7 bases. V shed 5 bases and J 4 bases; nucleotides not matched to a gene: 13. This CDR3 comprises 16 residues. The germline V gene has CDR1 SGHTA and CDR2 FQGTGA. The CDR3 loop is CASSISSGLEGETQYF. CDR3 sequence (DNA): TGTGCCAGCAGCATTTCTAGCGGTCTGGAGGGAGAGACCCAGTACTTC.

This rearrangement joins TRBV5-1 to TRBJ1-3, with D unresolved. The V end lost 3 bases, the J end lost 0 bases, and 10 bases lay between the germline ends. This CDR3 contains 15 residues. Germline V lookup: CDR1 SGHRS, CDR2 YFSETQ. CDR3 protein: CASSYHAVSGNTIYF. The CDR3 nucleotides are TGCGCCAGCAGCTACCATGCGGTCTCTGGAAACACCATATATTTT.